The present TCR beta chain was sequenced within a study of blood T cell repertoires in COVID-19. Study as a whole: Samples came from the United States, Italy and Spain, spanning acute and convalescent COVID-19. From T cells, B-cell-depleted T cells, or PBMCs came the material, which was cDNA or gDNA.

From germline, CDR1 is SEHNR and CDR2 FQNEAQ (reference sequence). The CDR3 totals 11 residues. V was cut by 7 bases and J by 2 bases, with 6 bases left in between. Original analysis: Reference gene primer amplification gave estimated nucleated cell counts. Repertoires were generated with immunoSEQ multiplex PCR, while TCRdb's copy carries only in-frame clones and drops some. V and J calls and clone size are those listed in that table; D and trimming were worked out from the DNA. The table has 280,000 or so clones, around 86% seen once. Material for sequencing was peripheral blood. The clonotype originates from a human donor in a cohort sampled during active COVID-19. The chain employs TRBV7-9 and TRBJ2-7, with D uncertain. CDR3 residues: CASTSAYEQYF. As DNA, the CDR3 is TGTGCCAGCACCTCTGCCTACGAGCAGTACTTC. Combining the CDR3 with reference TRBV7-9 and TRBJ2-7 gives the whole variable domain DTGVSQNPRHKITKRGQNVTFRCDPISEHNRLYWYRQTLGQGPEFLTYFQNEAQLEKSRLLSDRFSAERPKGSFSTLEIQRTEQGDSAMYLCASTSAYEQYFGPGTRLTVT.